A single sample gave rise to the 23 T cell receptor beta chains below, sequenced in a study of T cell repertoires in aging, cancer and after chemotherapy. Amplification of TCR beta used genomic DNA extracted from peripheral blood. A mixed TRB-A/B primer pool amplified rearranged TRB by multiplex touch-down PCR. From the multiplex PCR reads, TCRdb called clonotypes with MiXCR, one entry per CDR3 protein. The sample lists some 2,300 distinct CDR3 sequences; 23% were seen once. The source material was blood. The receptors shown here come from a human donor with a solid tumor.

This chain connects TRBV4-1 to TRBJ2-3, with a weak D call TRBD2 (8 bases). This CDR3 has 15 residues. V lost 1 base to trimming and J lost 6 bases, with 14 bases between them. Looked up from germline, CDR1 is MGHRA and CDR2 is YSYEKL. The CDR3 reads CASSQAGRGRDTQYF. Written as DNA, the CDR3 is TGCGCCAGCAGCCAAGCCGGGAGGGGGCGGGATACGCAGTATTTT.

The V gene is TRBV20-1, the J gene TRBJ1-4; 7 positions match TRBD1. The germline V gene encodes CDR1 DFQATT and CDR2 SNEGSKA (reference sequence). The CDR3 is 14 amino acids. The V gene end was trimmed by 4 bases and the J gene end by 7 bases; junction bases not matched to a gene: 9. The CDR3 here is CSATQGEVGEKLFF. Written as DNA, the CDR3 is TGCAGTGCTACCCAGGGGGAAGTAGGTGAAAAACTGTTTTTT.

A few counts support this clonotype. The chain carries TRBV7-9 and TRBJ1-5, with D unresolved. Looked up from germline, CDR1 is SEHNR and CDR2 is FQNEAQ (reference sequence). The length of the CDR3 is 13 residues. V gave up 7 bases and J gave up 3 bases, with 10 bases separating them. CDR3 loop: CASTPGNNQPQHF. DNA of the CDR3: TGTGCCAGCACCCCGGGGAACAATCAGCCCCAGCATTTT.

This clonotype was observed a handful of times. The genes are TRBV24-1 and TRBJ1-2; possibly TRBD1 for D (6 bases). Trimming pared 4 bases from V and 0 bases from J, leaving 8 bases between. This CDR3 spans 14 amino acids. Germline V gene lookup returns CDR1 KGHDR and CDR2 SFDVKD. The CDR3 spells CATSERGANYGYTF. CDR3 in DNA: TGTGCCACCAGTGAAAGGGGGGCTAACTATGGCTACACCTTC.

This clonotype has more than one count but fewer than ten. This sequence joins TRBV5-6 and TRBJ2-7; weak D call: TRBD2 (6 bases). The germline CDR1 and CDR2 sequences are SGHDT and YYEEEE. The CDR3 contains 14 residues. Trimming shortened V by 4 bases and J by 6 bases, and 17 bases separated the two germline ends. The chain's CDR3 is CASSRGGNLGEQYF. DNA of the CDR3: TGTGCCAGCAGCCGAGGAGGGAATTTGGGCGAGCAGTACTTC. Full variable domain (remainder filled in from reference TRBV5-6 and TRBJ2-7): DAGVTQSPTHLIKTRGQQVTLRCSPKSGHDTVSWYQQALGQGPQFIFQYYEEEERQRGNFPDRFSGHQFPNYSSELNVNALLLGDSALYLCASSRGGNLGEQYFGPGTRLTVT.

The CDR3 DNA sequence: TGTGCCAGCAGCCCCTTAAGGACTAGCGGGGGGTTCAATGAGCAGTTCTTC. It yields the protein CASSPLRTSGGFNEQFF. The genes are TRBV7-9 and TRBJ2-1, with TRBD2 matching 14 bases. J was trimmed by 6 bases and V by 5 bases; bases with no gene match: 9. Germline V gene sequence: CDR1 SEHNR, CDR2 FQNEAQ (reference sequence). The CDR3 runs to 17 residues.

This chain connects TRBV7-9 to TRBJ1-1; no reliable D call. The V end lost 5 bases, the J end lost 10 bases, and 14 bases lay between the germline ends. This CDR3 is built from 12 residues. Germline CDR1 reads SEHNR; CDR2 reads FQNEAQ (reference sequence). CDR3 DNA: TGTGCCAGCAGCCTTGACCCAGACGGAGCTTTCTTT. Translated: CASSLDPDGAFF.

This clonotype was counted a few times. The rearrangement uses TRBV5-1 and TRBJ1-2; the match to TRBD1 covers 9 bases. The CDR3 covers 17 residues. The germline V gene has CDR1 SGHRS and CDR2 YFSETQ. V lost 5 bases and J lost 3; bases outside the gene matches: 14. CDR3 in amino acids: CASSRNPGQGRDYGYTF. The CDR3 nucleotides are TGCGCCAGCAGTCGGAACCCGGGACAGGGTAGGGACTATGGCTACACCTTC.

The V gene is TRBV20-1, the J gene TRBJ1-4; perhaps TRBD1 as D (5 bases). In germline, CDR1 is DFQATT, CDR2 SNEGSKA (reference sequence). Trimming cost V 6 bases and J 7 bases, with 15 bases left between them. The CDR3 length is 13 residues. The CDR3 is CSARGAGAEKLFF. For the CDR3, the DNA is TGCAGTGCCCGGGGCGCGGGAGCTGAAAAACTGTTTTTT.

This clonotype has a handful of counts. The V call is TRBV10-1, the J call TRBJ2-2; 9 bases match TRBD2. Germline CDR1 reads WNHNN; CDR2 reads SYGVQD (reference sequence). J lost 4 bases, V lost 7 bases, and 4 bases had no gene match. The CDR3 totals 14 residues. The CDR3 protein is CASTAGGSTGELFF. CDR3 sequence (DNA): TGCGCCAGCACTGCGGGGGGGAGCACCGGGGAGCTGTTTTTT.

By frequency in the sample, this clonotype is large. The chain carries TRBV29-1 and TRBJ2-5, with 10 bases matching TRBD2. Germline V gene sequence: CDR1 SQVTM, CDR2 ANQGSEA. J was trimmed by 3 bases and V by 4 bases; bases with no gene match: 8. CDR3 size: 15 residues. The CDR3 here is CSVVRGLAGEETQYF. CDR3 bases: TGCAGCGTTGTGAGGGGGCTAGCGGGGGAAGAGACCCAGTACTTC.

Within the sample, this clonotype is medium-sized (0.01 to 0.1%). This rearrangement joins TRBV4-3 to TRBJ1-3; D gene uncertain. Trimming removed 3 bases at V and 0 bases at J, with 15 bases between. The CDR3 extends over 17 amino acids. In germline, CDR1 is LGHNA, CDR2 YSLEER. CDR3 in amino acids: CASSQRFAGRSGNTIYF. DNA of the CDR3: TGCGCCAGCAGCCAGCGGTTCGCCGGACGCTCTGGAAACACCATATATTTT.

This clonotype is judged large. J is TRBJ2-5 and V is TRBV7-9; D unclear. Between the trimmed V and J ends, which lost 1 base and 4 bases, there was a span of 10 bases. Germline CDR1 is SEHNR and CDR2 is FQNEAQ (reference sequence). The CDR3 covers 14 residues. CDR3 DNA: TGTGCCAGCAGCTTAGATGAATTTCTAGAGACCCAGTACTTC. This encodes CASSLDEFLETQYF.

This clonotype came up once. The V and J genes are TRBV5-1 and TRBJ1-5, with TRBD1 matching over 8 bases. V was clipped by 4 bases and J by 5 bases; unmatched bases: 5. Germline lookup yields CDR1 SGHRS and CDR2 YFSETQ. The CDR3 has 14 amino acids. The CDR3 DNA is TGCGCCAGCAGCCCCGGGACAGGTCATCAGCCCCAGCATTTT. Protein product: CASSPGTGHQPQHF.

This clonotype has just a few counts. This chain uses TRBV4-1 with TRBJ1-3, with D possibly TRBD1 on 5 matching bases. The CDR3 is 17 residues long. V dropped 0 bases and J dropped 0 bases, with 12 bases sitting between them. Germline CDR1 and CDR2: MGHRA and YSYEKL. This CDR3 is CASSQDPGANSGNTIYF. The CDR3 region has the DNA TGCGCCAGCAGCCAAGATCCCGGGGCGAACTCTGGAAACACCATATATTTT.

This clonotype was recorded a few times. The chain has TRBV6-5 and TRBJ2-1; D perhaps matches TRBD2 (5 bases). Trimming left V 6 bases short and J 3 bases short, with 18 bases between. The germline V gene has CDR1 MNHEY and CDR2 SVGAGI. The CDR3 sequence is 16 residues long. Written as DNA, the CDR3 is TGTGCCAGCAGCTATGACTATCGAAGTCTCTACAATGAGCAGTTCTTC. It yields the protein CASSYDYRSLYNEQFF.

The V gene is TRBV18, the J gene TRBJ1-6; D gene uncertain. Germline CDR1 is KGHSH and CDR2 is LQKENI. V was shortened by 8 bases and J by 8 bases, with 16 bases between the two germline ends. The length of the CDR3 is 14 residues. CDR3 nucleotide sequence: TGTGCCAGCAGCGGGCAGGTTGGTGATTCACCCCTCCACTTT. Protein product: CASSGQVGDSPLHF.

This rearrangement joins TRBV10-1 to TRBJ2-3; 12 bases match TRBD2. The CDR3 has 16 residues. The germline V gene has CDR1 WNHNN and CDR2 SYGVQD (reference sequence). V dropped 9 bases and J dropped 0; count of bases not matched to a gene: 7. CDR3 loop: CASRTSGEASTDTQYF. In nucleotides, the CDR3 is TGCGCCAGTCGGACTAGCGGGGAGGCTAGCACAGATACGCAGTATTTT.

In its sample, this clonotype ranks as medium-sized (0.01 to 0.1%). V and J are TRBV20-1 and TRBJ2-1; 14 positions agree with TRBD2. Trimming removed 1 base from V and 2 bases from J; junction bases left unmatched: 7. The CDR3 runs 18 residues. Germline CDR1 reads DFQATT; CDR2 reads SNEGSKA (reference sequence). CDR3 loop: CSARVTSGGAGTYNEQFF. The CDR3 nucleotides are TGCAGTGCTAGAGTGACTAGCGGGGGGGCGGGTACCTACAATGAGCAGTTCTTC.

The chain couples TRBV12-3 or TRBV12-4 to TRBJ1-2; D is undetermined. V lost 5 bases, J lost 8 bases, and 9 bases lay in between. The CDR3 covers 11 residues. The CDR3 DNA follows: TGTGCCAGCAGTCAGGATCCGGGCTACACCTTC. Translating gives CASSQDPGYTF.

The CDR3 nucleotides read TGCAGTGCTAGAGGAGGGGGAATCCAAGAGACCCAGTACTTC. It is translated as CSARGGGIQETQYF. V usage is TRBV20-1 and J usage is TRBJ2-5, with D maybe TRBD1 (6 bases). CDR3 length: 14 residues. Germline CDR1 DFQATT, CDR2 SNEGSKA (reference sequence). Trimming removed 1 base at V and 1 base at J, with 10 bases between.

This clonotype ranks as medium-sized (0.01 to 0.1%). V gene TRBV19 combines with J gene TRBJ2-7; 9 nucleotides match TRBD2. The CDR3 covers 15 residues. Germline CDR1 reads LNHDA; CDR2 reads SQIVND (reference sequence). Trimming removed 6 bases from V and 5 bases from J; junction bases left unmatched: 11. The chain's CDR3 is CASSRGTSTAHEQYF. DNA of the CDR3: TGTGCCAGTAGCCGCGGGACTAGCACGGCCCACGAGCAGTACTTC.

The V gene is TRBV28, the J gene TRBJ2-7; the D gene could be TRBD1 or TRBD2 (5 bases each). The CDR3 loop spans 15 amino acids. V lost 2 bases and J 6 bases, leaving 17 bases between the germline ends. Germline-derived CDR1 and CDR2 are MDHEN and SYDVKM. CDR3 bases: TGTGCCAGCAGTTTAGACCCGGGGCCGGTCGGCGAGCAGTACTTC. Its translation: CASSLDPGPVGEQYF.